The next 28 T cell receptor beta chains were all read from a single sample in a study of blood T cells in healthy people across ages. The authors ran a second PCR of 7 to 11 cycles using a sample-barcoded 5' primer and a J-beta primer mix. One entry per CDR3 protein, called by TCRdb with MiXCR from the 5' RACE reads. The sample holds 1.5 million to 2 million distinct CDR3 sequences, 28% seen once. Sequenced sample: blood. The receptor set was obtained from a woman in her 30s in good health.

As DNA, the CDR3 is TGCAGTGCTAGGCCTCAGGGAGGCAACTATGGCTACACCTTC. As protein: CSARPQGGNYGYTF. The genes are TRBV20-1 and TRBJ1-2, with D perhaps matching TRBD1 (5 bases). The length of the CDR3 is 14 residues. Trimming removed 3 bases at V and 2 bases at J, with 13 bases between. Looked up from germline, CDR1 is DFQATT and CDR2 is SNEGSKA (reference sequence).

In its sample, this clonotype was seen a few times. V is TRBV20-1 and J is TRBJ1-6; 7 positions agree with TRBD1. This CDR3 spans 17 amino acids. V lost 3 bases to trimming and J lost 0 bases; unmatched junction nucleotides: 8. Germline CDR1 and CDR2: DFQATT and SNEGSKA (reference sequence). The DNA of the CDR3 is TGCAGTGCTAGCGATGGACAGGCGAGCTCCTATAATTCACCCCTCCACTTT. Protein product: CSASDGQASSYNSPLHF.

As for this clonotype: A junction boundary mismatches the germline segment, possibly from a read error. The rearrangement links TRBV6-1 to TRBJ1-4, with D possibly TRBD1 on 5 matching bases. The CDR3 has 15 amino acids. Germline CDR1 is MNHNS and CDR2 is SASEGT. For the CDR3, the DNA is TGTGCCAGCAGCAGGCGACGTGGGACTAATGAAAAACGGTTTTTT. This encodes CASSRRRGTNEKRFF.

This clonotype was detected only a few times. This chain connects TRBV6-5 to TRBJ2-7, with 10 nucleotides matching TRBD1. Germline CDR1 and CDR2: MNHEY and SVGAGI. CDR3 length: 15 residues. The V gene end was trimmed by 7 bases and the J gene end by 2 bases; junction bases not matched to a gene: 8. In DNA form, the CDR3 reads TGTGCCAGCAAGGGAACCGGGACAGGGGCCTACGAGCAGTACTTC. This encodes CASKGTGTGAYEQYF.

Comment on this clonotype: An end of the junction does not agree with germline; a read error may underlie this. This sequence joins TRBV7-9 and TRBJ2-5, with no clear D. Germline V lookup: CDR1 SEHNR, CDR2 FQNEAQ (reference sequence). The CDR3 sequence is 13 residues long. The CDR3 here is CASSLVAAETRYF. The CDR3 DNA is TGTGCCAGCAGCTTAGTCGCGGCGGAGACCCGGTACTTC.

This clonotype has a handful of counts. Relative to the germline gene, one junction end is altered; a read error may explain this. The chain carries TRBV12-5 and TRBJ1-5, with a tentative D call TRBD1 (6 bases). The CDR3 loop spans 13 amino acids. Germline CDR1 is LGHNT and CDR2 is FRNRAP. CDR3 in amino acids: CASGFGGNQPRHF. The CDR3 DNA follows: TGTGCTAGTGGTTTTGGGGGCAATCAGCCCCGGCATTTT.

This clonotype showed up just a few times. The genes are TRBV5-1 and TRBJ2-1; D is ambiguous. The CDR3 extends over 15 amino acids. V dropped 4 bases and J dropped 0 bases, with 11 bases sitting between them. Germline CDR1 and CDR2: SGHRS and YFSETQ. CDR3 in DNA: TGCGCCAGCAGCGGAACGGTGGGCTCCTACAATGAGCAGTTCTTC. Protein product: CASSGTVGSYNEQFF. Using reference TRBV5-1 and TRBJ2-1 for the parts outside the CDR3, the full variable domain is KAGVTQTPRYLIKTRGQQVTLSCSPISGHRSVSWYQQTPGQGLQFLFEYFSETQRNKGNFPGRFSGRQFSNSRSEMNVSTLELGDSALYLCASSGTVGSYNEQFFGPGTRLTVL.

This clonotype was detected only a few times. The chain employs TRBV5-6 and TRBJ2-6, with 10 bases matching TRBD1. This CDR3 has 20 amino acids. The junction had 14 bases not matched to a gene; V was cut back by 5 bases and J by 0 bases. The germline CDR1 and CDR2 sequences are SGHDT and YYEEEE. The CDR3 DNA sequence: TGTGCCAGCAGGGTGGGTGGAGGGACAGGGGATCTCTCTGGGGCCAACGTCCTGACTTTC. It is translated as CASRVGGGTGDLSGANVLTF.

The chain is built from TRBV5-1 and TRBJ2-3; D ambiguous. The CDR3 has 15 amino acids. The ends were cut back, 0 bases at V and 1 base at J, with 9 bases in the middle. CDR1 and CDR2 (germline): SGHRS, YFSETQ. The CDR3, as DNA: TGCGCCAGCAGCTTGGATGGCAGCCGCACAGATACGCAGTATTTT. Protein sequence: CASSLDGSRTDTQYF.

This clonotype was counted between two and nine times. The J gene is TRBJ2-1, the V gene TRBV5-1, with D unresolved. Trimming stripped 6 bases from V and 2 bases from J, with 6 bases between. CDR3 length: 12 amino acids. Per germline, CDR1 SGHRS and CDR2 YFSETQ. In DNA form, the CDR3 reads TGCGCCAGCACTACCCCCTACAATGAGCAGTTCTTC. Its protein product is CASTTPYNEQFF. The full variable domain, in which reference TRBV5-1 and TRBJ2-1 provide the parts outside the CDR3, is KAGVTQTPRYLIKTRGQQVTLSCSPISGHRSVSWYQQTPGQGLQFLFEYFSETQRNKGNFPGRFSGRQFSNSRSEMNVSTLELGDSALYLCASTTPYNEQFFGPGTRLTVL.

This clonotype has at least ten counts. The rearrangement uses TRBV29-1 and TRBJ2-7; TRBD1 aligns across 9 bases. Trimming took 4 bases from V and 2 from J; bases not matched to a gene: 3. The CDR3 totals 13 residues. Germline assignment: CDR1 SQVTM and CDR2 ANQGSEA. CDR3 DNA: TGCAGCGTTGGGACAGGGGACACCTACGAGCAGTACTTC. The encoded protein is CSVGTGDTYEQYF.

A few counts support this clonotype. The rearrangement links TRBV5-4 to TRBJ2-7; 7 nucleotides line up with TRBD1. The CDR3 extends over 15 amino acids. The junction had 9 bases not matched to a gene; V was cut back by 5 bases and J by 1 base. CDR1 and CDR2 from the germline V gene are SGHNT and YYREEE (reference sequence). CDR3 amino acids: CASSFGGTESYEQYF. CDR3 nucleotide sequence: TGTGCCAGCAGTTTTGGTGGGACAGAGTCCTACGAGCAGTACTTC.

The rearrangement joins TRBV7-2 to TRBJ2-7; 10 bases line up with TRBD2. The CDR3 has 16 amino acids. Germline V gives CDR1 SGHTA, CDR2 FQGNSA. The V gene end was trimmed by 1 base and the J gene end by 1 base; junction bases not matched to a gene: 4. Written as DNA, the CDR3 is TGTGCCAGCAGCTTAGGTACAGCGGGGGGGTCCTACGAGCAGTACTTC. This encodes CASSLGTAGGSYEQYF.

This clonotype was counted many times. This rearrangement joins TRBV12-3 or TRBV12-4 to TRBJ2-1; D gene unclear. This CDR3 region has 12 residues. The V and J ends lost 7 bases and 9 bases respectively, with 13 bases between them. The CDR3 protein is CASTLNTGEQFF. CDR3 in DNA: TGTGCCAGCACCCTCAATACGGGTGAGCAGTTCTTC.

The chain uses TRBV4-3 and TRBJ1-5; D unclear. This CDR3 comprises 14 residues. Trimming took 0 bases from V and 6 from J, leaving 9 bases between them. Germline V gives CDR1 LGHNA, CDR2 YSLEER. As DNA, the CDR3 is TGCGCCAGCAGCCAAGAGAGAGGCAGTCAGCCCCAGCATTTT. Translated: CASSQERGSQPQHF.

This clonotype was recorded at least ten times. This sequence joins TRBV12-3 or TRBV12-4 and TRBJ2-7; 7 bases align to TRBD1. The CDR3 extends over 14 amino acids. The trim removed 6 bases at V and 2 bases at J, leaving 7 bases unmatched. The CDR3 coding sequence is TGTGCCAGCAGGGACCCCGGGACAGCCTACGAGCAGTACTTC. This translates into CASRDPGTAYEQYF.

This clonotype was picked up many times. The chain couples TRBV20-1 to TRBJ2-1; D unclear. The ends were cut back, 0 bases at V and 4 bases at J, with 7 bases in the middle. The CDR3 has 13 residues. CDR1 is DFQATT, CDR2 SNEGSKA, per germline (reference sequence). CDR3 DNA: TGCAGTGCTAGAGAATGGGCGTACAATGAGCAGTTCTTC. Its protein is CSAREWAYNEQFF.

This clonotype was picked up a small number of times. The chain combines TRBV6-2 or TRBV6-3 with TRBJ2-6; no firm D call. Trimming took off 8 bases at V and 2 bases at J, with 13 bases between the two ends. Germline V gene lookup returns CDR1 MNHEY and CDR2 SVGEGT. CDR3 length equals 15 residues. The CDR3 reads CASSRSSAGANVLTF. CDR3 nucleotides: TGTGCCAGCTCACGGAGTTCAGCTGGGGCCAACGTCCTGACTTTC.

This sequence joins TRBV12-5 and TRBJ2-4; D gene uncertain. The DNA end is more similar to TRBJ2-5, so the J call may be wrong. The CDR3 sequence is 13 residues long. Germline CDR1 LGHNT, CDR2 FRNRAP. CDR3 sequence (DNA): TGTGCTAGTGGTTTGGGAAATTCGGAGACCCAGTACTTC. This gives the protein CASGLGNSETQYF.

This rearrangement joins TRBV5-1 to TRBJ2-4, with D unresolved. This CDR3 spans 17 amino acids. Trimming removed 0 bases at V and 2 bases at J, with 15 bases between. Looked up from germline, CDR1 is SGHRS and CDR2 is YFSETQ. The CDR3 coding sequence is TGCGCCAGCAGCTTGGCGGTGTCTGGGCTGTCCAAAAACATTCAGTACTTC. It yields the protein CASSLAVSGLSKNIQYF.

This clonotype was counted a few times. The chain joins TRBV2 to TRBJ1-5; no clear D. CDR1 is SNHLY, CDR2 FYNNEI, per germline. This CDR3 has 15 amino acids. V lost 4 bases to trimming and J lost 3 bases, with 13 bases between them. CDR3 sequence (DNA): TGTGCCAGCAGTGCTGGGCAGGTCCTCAATCAGCCCCAGCATTTT. It is translated as CASSAGQVLNQPQHF.

V usage is TRBV12-3 or TRBV12-4 and J usage is TRBJ1-4, with D possibly being TRBD1 (6 bases). CDR3 length equals 15 residues. V lost 3 bases, J lost 3 bases, and 11 bases lay in between. The CDR3: CASSFPTGANEKLFF. CDR3 nucleotide sequence: TGTGCCAGCAGTTTCCCGACAGGAGCTAATGAAAAACTGTTTTTT.

This clonotype was recorded many times. V is TRBV6-1 and J is TRBJ1-2, with D perhaps matching TRBD1 (6 bases). In germline, CDR1 is MNHNS, CDR2 SASEGT. Trimming pared 8 bases from V and 2 bases from J, leaving 15 bases between. The length of the CDR3 is 14 residues. The CDR3 spells CASPGAGGNYGYTF. The CDR3 coding sequence is TGTGCCAGCCCAGGCGCGGGGGGCAACTATGGCTACACCTTC.

The gene calls are TRBV6-2 or TRBV6-3 and TRBJ2-7; D is undetermined. V was pared by 2 bases and J by 3 bases, with 8 bases between. The CDR3 spans 13 residues. From germline, CDR1 is MNHEY and CDR2 SVGEGT. CDR3 in DNA: TGTGCCAGCAGTTACGGGTCAGTCTACGAGCAGTACTTC. This codes for CASSYGSVYEQYF.

The CDR3 nucleotides read TGCAGCGTCGGACAGGAAAAACTGTTTTTT. It yields the protein CSVGQEKLFF. This rearrangement joins TRBV29-1 to TRBJ1-4; tentative D call: TRBD1 (6 bases). Trimming left V 6 bases short and J 8 bases short, with 7 bases between. This CDR3 has 10 residues. Germline V CDR1 and CDR2: SQVTM, ANQGSEA.

Concerning this clonotype: A read error is possible here, since a much larger clone lies one base away. The chain links TRBV6-2 or TRBV6-3 to TRBJ2-5; the D is unclear. The J call may be incorrect, as the DNA end agrees better with TRBJ2-7. CDR1 and CDR2 (germline): MNHEY, SVGEGT. This CDR3 region has 12 residues. CDR3 DNA: TGTGCCAACAGTTACGACATAGACGAGCAGTACTTC. It specifies CANSYDIDEQYF.

The J gene is TRBJ1-2, the V gene TRBV5-6; D is undetermined. V lost 0 bases, J lost 4 bases, and 10 bases lay in between. The germline CDR1 and CDR2 sequences are SGHDT and YYEEEE. This CDR3 is built from 14 residues. This CDR3 reads CASSLETQPYGYTF. The CDR3 bases are TGTGCCAGCAGCTTGGAAACACAGCCCTATGGCTACACCTTC. Full variable domain (remainder filled in from reference TRBV5-6 and TRBJ1-2): DAGVTQSPTHLIKTRGQQVTLRCSPKSGHDTVSWYQQALGQGPQFIFQYYEEEERQRGNFPDRFSGHQFPNYSSELNVNALLLGDSALYLCASSLETQPYGYTFGSGTRLTVV.

For this clonotype: The junction does not match germline at one end; this may be a read error. The chain has TRBV12-3 or TRBV12-4 and TRBJ1-2; no clear D. The CDR3 loop spans 10 amino acids. The DNA for the CDR3 is TGTGTCAGCGGCAGTCGCGGCTACACCTTC. Translation: CVSGSRGYTF.